This TCR beta chain was obtained from a study of OX40 agonist ivuxolimab in advanced cancers. As for the study in general: Dose-escalation cases comprised hepatocellular carcinoma, melanoma, renal cell or head and neck cancer. Previous treatment with anti-PD-1, anti-PD-L1 or anti-CTLA-4 therapy was allowed; 40% had received some.

Concerning this clone: The antigen remains undetermined. Other nucleotide sequences from this sample produce the same CDR3.

Generated by immunoSEQ multiplex PCR, the TCRdb table keeps only in-frame clones and is missing some. The table lists roughly 42,000 clones, 70% to 90% of them singletons, with about 15% in the top ten. The CDR3 is 13 amino acids. V was clipped by 0 bases and J by 5 bases, with 7 bases between them. Looked up from germline, CDR1 is SGDLS and CDR2 is YYNGEE. The study, taken as a whole, reports: The work left the antigen specificity of expanded peripheral T cells undetermined.

The rearrangement uses TRBV9 and TRBJ2-3; possibly TRBD2 for D (6 bases). The material was CD4+ or CD8+ T cells sorted from blood, obtained in a trial of the OX40 agonist ivuxolimab. The receptor's source is an adult with an advanced solid tumor such as melanoma, head and neck, liver or kidney cancer. The CDR3 DNA follows: TGTGCCAGCAGCGTAGGGGGAGGAGATACGCAGTATTTT. Its protein product is CASSVGGGDTQYF.